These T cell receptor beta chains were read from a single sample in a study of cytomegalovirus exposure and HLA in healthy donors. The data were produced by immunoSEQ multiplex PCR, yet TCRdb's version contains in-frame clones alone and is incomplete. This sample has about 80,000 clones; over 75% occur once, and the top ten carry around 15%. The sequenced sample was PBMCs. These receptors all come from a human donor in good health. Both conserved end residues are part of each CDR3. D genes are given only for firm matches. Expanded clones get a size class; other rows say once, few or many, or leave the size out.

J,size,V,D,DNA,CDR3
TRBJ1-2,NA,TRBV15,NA,TGTGCCACCAGCAGAGATCTTGGGGGCAGTCCGGGCTACACCTTC,CATSRDLGGSPGYTF
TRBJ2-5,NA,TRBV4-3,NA,TGCGCCAGCAGCCAAGACGGGGGAGTCTATGAGACCCAGTACTTC,CASSQDGGVYETQYF
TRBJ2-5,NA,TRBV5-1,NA,TGCGCCAGCAGCTTGGGTAGAAGAGAGACCCAGTACTTC,CASSLGRRETQYF
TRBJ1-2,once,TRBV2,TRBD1,TGTGCCAGCAATATAGACAGGGTTGGCGGCTACACCTTC,CASNIDRVGGYTF
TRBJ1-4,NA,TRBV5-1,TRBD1,TGCGCCAGCAGCTTGGGCAGGGGGAATAATGAAAAACTGTTTTTT,CASSLGRGNNEKLFF
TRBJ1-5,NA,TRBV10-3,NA,TGTGCCATCAGGGGGACTGAGGTAAGGTGCCAGCCCCAGCATTTT,CAIRGTEVRCQPQHF
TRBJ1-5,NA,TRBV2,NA,TGTGCCAGCAGAAGGGAGGGCAATCAGCCCCAGCATTTT,CASRREGNQPQHF
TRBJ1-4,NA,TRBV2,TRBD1,TGTGCCAGCAACCGACAGGGGGGCAGTGAAAAACTGTTTTTT,CASNRQGGSEKLFF
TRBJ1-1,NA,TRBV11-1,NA,TGTGCCAGCAGCTTAGAACCGACTCTGAACACTGAAGCTTTCTTT,CASSLEPTLNTEAFF
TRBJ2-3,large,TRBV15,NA,TGTGCCACCAGCAGAGATCGCAGCTCCGGGGGAGATACGCAGTATTTT,CATSRDRSSGGDTQYF
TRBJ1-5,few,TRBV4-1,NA,TGCGCCAGCAGCCATCGCGCTTCCAGCAATCAGCCCCAGCATTTT,CASSHRASSNQPQHF
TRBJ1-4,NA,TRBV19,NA,TGTGCCAGTAGTATGGGTCAGACTTGGACTAATGAAAAACTGTTTTTT,CASSMGQTWTNEKLFF
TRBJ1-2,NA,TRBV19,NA,TGTGCCAGTACCCTCAGGGTGGGCTATGGCTACACCTTC,CASTLRVGYGYTF
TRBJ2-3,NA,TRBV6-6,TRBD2,TGTGCCAGCCTCCGGGACTATTCGCAGTATTTT,CASLRDYSQYF
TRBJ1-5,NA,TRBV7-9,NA,TGTGCCAGCAGCGCCGGCCCGGGGTCGAATCAGCCCCAGCATTTT,CASSAGPGSNQPQHF
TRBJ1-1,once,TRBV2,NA,TGTGCCAGCAGGCCCCCAGGTCGGGAAGCTTTCTTT,CASRPPGREAFF
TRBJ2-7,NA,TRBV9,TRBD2,TGTGCCAGCAGCGTAGGCGGAGGCGGGGGTTCCTACGAGCAGTACTTC,CASSVGGGGGSYEQYF
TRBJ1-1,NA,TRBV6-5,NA,TGTGCCAGCAGTCAGGGGAGGAACACTGAAGCTTTCTTT,CASSQGRNTEAFF
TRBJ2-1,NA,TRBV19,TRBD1,TGTGCCAGTAGGAACAGGGGACCCTACAATGAGCAGTTCTTC,CASRNRGPYNEQFF
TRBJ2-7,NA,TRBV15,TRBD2,TGTGCCACCAGCAGAGATACTAGCGGGGGGTACGAGCAGTACTTC,CATSRDTSGGYEQYF
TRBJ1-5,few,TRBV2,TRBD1,TGTGCCAGCTCAAGGGGACAGGGGGTTCAGCCCCAGCATTTT,CASSRGQGVQPQHF
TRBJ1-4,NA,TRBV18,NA,TGTGCCAGCTCACCACGCCAGGGGTACGTTGGAGAAAAACTGTTTTTT,CASSPRQGYVGEKLFF
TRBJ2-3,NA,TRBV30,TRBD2,TGTGCCTGGAGTGCGGCGGGGGGGCAGGATACGCAGTATTTT,CAWSAAGGQDTQYF
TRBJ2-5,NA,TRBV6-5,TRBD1,TGTGCCAGCATCAAACAGGGGGACAGCGAGACCCAGTACTTC,CASIKQGDSETQYF
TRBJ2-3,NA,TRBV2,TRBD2,TGTGCCAGCAGTACAATAGCGGGGGGGGGACGAGATACGCAGTATTTT,CASSTIAGGGRDTQYF
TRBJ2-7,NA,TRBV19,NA,TGTGCCAGTGCGAAGGACAGCGGAAGGTACGAGCAGTACTTC,CASAKDSGRYEQYF
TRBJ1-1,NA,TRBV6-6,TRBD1,TGTGCCAGCAGTCATGAACAGGGGACGAAAGCTGAAGCTTTCTTT,CASSHEQGTKAEAFF
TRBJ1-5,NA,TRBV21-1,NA,TGTGCCAGCAGCCCTCGTACAATACAGGGGGCCCATCAGCCCCAGCATTTT,CASSPRTIQGAHQPQHF
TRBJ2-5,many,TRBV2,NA,TGTGCCAGCAGTGAATATCCGGGTGAGACCCAGTACTTC,CASSEYPGETQYF
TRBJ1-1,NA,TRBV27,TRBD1,TGTGCCAGCAGTTTACAGACAGGGGCCGAAGCTTTCTTT,CASSLQTGAEAFF
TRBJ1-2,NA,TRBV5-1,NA,TGCGCCAGCAGCTTGGCCCACAGGATTAACTATGGCTACACCTTC,CASSLAHRINYGYTF
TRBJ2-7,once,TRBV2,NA,TGTGCCAGCAGTGAAGCAGGGGCAGGCGAGCAGTACTTC,CASSEAGAGEQYF
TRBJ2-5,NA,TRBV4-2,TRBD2,TGTGCCAGCAGCCAATCATCCGGGACTAGCGGGTTGCAAGAGACCCAGTACTTC,CASSQSSGTSGLQETQYF
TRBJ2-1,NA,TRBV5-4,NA,TGTGCCAGCAGCTCCCCGCTAATCGGTGAGCAGTTCTTC,CASSSPLIGEQFF
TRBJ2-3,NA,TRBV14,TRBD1,TGTGCCAGCAGCCTAGGGACAGGGACGACAGATACGCAGTATTTT,CASSLGTGTTDTQYF
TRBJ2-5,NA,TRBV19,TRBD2,TGTGCCTCAAGGCGACTTAGCGGGGAGACCCAGTACTTC,CASRRLSGETQYF
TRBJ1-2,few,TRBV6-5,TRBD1,TGTGCCAGCAGTTACCAGGGGGCGAATGGCTACACCTTC,CASSYQGANGYTF
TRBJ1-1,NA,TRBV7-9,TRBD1,TGTGCCAGCAGGAGGACAGGTGAAGCTTTCTTT,CASRRTGEAFF
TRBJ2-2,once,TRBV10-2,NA,TGCGCCAGCGGAGCGGGGAACACCGGGGAGCTGTTTTTT,CASGAGNTGELFF
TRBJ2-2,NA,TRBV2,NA,TGTGCCAGCAAAACAGGGACGAACACCGGGGAGCTGTTTTTT,CASKTGTNTGELFF
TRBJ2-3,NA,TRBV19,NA,TGTGCCAGTAGTATGGGGGGAGGGGGAACGCAGTATTTT,CASSMGGGGTQYF
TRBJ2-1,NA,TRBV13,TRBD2,TGTGCCAGCAGCTTAGCTCTTGCGGGGGGGCGGAATGAGCAGTTCTTC,CASSLALAGGRNEQFF
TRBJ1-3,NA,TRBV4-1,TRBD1,TGCGCCAGCAGCTTCCGGACAGGGTCAGGAAACACCATATATTTT,CASSFRTGSGNTIYF
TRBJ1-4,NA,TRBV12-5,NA,TGTGCTAGTGGTTTCATTTTAAGGGGCGGAGAAACTAATGAAAAACTGTTTTTT,CASGFILRGGETNEKLFF
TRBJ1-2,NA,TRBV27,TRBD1,TGTGCCAGCAGGGGGGACAGTGGTGGCTACACCTTC,CASRGDSGGYTF
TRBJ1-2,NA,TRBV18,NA,TGTGCCAGCTCCGACCAAGAGGCGGCGGGGGTCATATCCTATGGCTACACCTTC,CASSDQEAAGVISYGYTF
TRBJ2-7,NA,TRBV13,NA,TGTGCCAGCAGCCTTCGCCGGACACGGAGCTCCTACGAGCAGTACTTC,CASSLRRTRSSYEQYF